Listed here are 9 T cell receptor beta chains from one sample, sequenced in a study of blood T cells in healthy people across ages. Next came a second PCR, run for 7 to 11 cycles, which used a sample-barcoded 5' primer along with a J-beta primer mix. MiXCR, run by TCRdb on the 5' RACE reads, gives a single entry per CDR3 protein. The data contain 1 million or so distinct CDR3 sequences, under 30% of them singletons. The same data also contributed to another study, on T cells of mothers and their children.

The sequencing input was blood. Receptors originate from a girl aged 2-10 years in good health.

The V call is TRBV6-5, the J call TRBJ1-4; D uncertain. Germline CDR1 and CDR2: MNHEY and SVGAGI. CDR3 length equals 14 residues. V lost 9 bases and J 2 bases, leaving 13 bases between the germline ends. This CDR3 reads CASGDGSTNEKLFF. The CDR3 DNA reads TGTGCCAGTGGGGATGGCAGCACTAATGAAAAACTGTTTTTT.

The rearrangement links TRBV6-2 or TRBV6-3 to TRBJ1-1, with a tentative D call TRBD1 (5 bases). Trimming took off 7 bases at V and 8 bases at J, with 8 bases between the two ends. The CDR3 length is 10 residues. Germline V gene sequence: CDR1 MNHEY, CDR2 SVGEGT. This CDR3 is CASTGGEAFF. The CDR3 DNA is TGTGCCAGCACCGGGGGAGAAGCTTTCTTT.

V gene TRBV7-9 combines with J gene TRBJ1-1; D not resolved. Germline CDR1 and CDR2: SEHNR and FQNEAQ (reference sequence). This CDR3 has 13 amino acids. The V end lost 6 bases, the J end lost 5 bases, and 13 bases lay between the germline ends. The CDR3 protein is CASSAAGWTEAFF. Written as DNA, the CDR3 is TGTGCCAGCAGTGCGGCAGGTTGGACTGAAGCTTTCTTT. Full variable domain (outside the CDR3, taken from reference TRBV7-9 and TRBJ1-1): DTGVSQNPRHKITKRGQNVTFRCDPISEHNRLYWYRQTLGQGPEFLTYFQNEAQLEKSRLLSDRFSAERPKGSFSTLEIQRTEQGDSAMYLCASSAAGWTEAFFGQGTRLTVV.

V gene TRBV20-1 combines with J gene TRBJ1-2; no clear D. Trimming stripped 3 bases from V and 7 bases from J, with 3 bases between. Looked up from germline, CDR1 is DFQATT and CDR2 is SNEGSKA (reference sequence). This CDR3 is built from 9 residues. The CDR3 spells CSASRGYTF. In DNA form, the CDR3 reads TGCAGTGCTAGTCGTGGCTACACCTTC.

The rearrangement uses TRBV20-1 and TRBJ2-1; no reliable D call. The CDR3 totals 16 residues. Trimming stripped 0 bases from V and 0 bases from J, with 12 bases between. Germline V gene lookup returns CDR1 DFQATT and CDR2 SNEGSKA (reference sequence). DNA of the CDR3: TGCAGTGCTAGAGATCGAGCCACCAGCTCCTACAATGAGCAGTTCTTC. Translating gives CSARDRATSSYNEQFF.

The chain couples TRBV29-1 to TRBJ2-2; no clear D gene. This CDR3 is 12 amino acids long. Deletions cut 3 bases from V and 3 bases from J, with 5 bases between. The germline V gene encodes CDR1 SQVTM and CDR2 ANQGSEA. The CDR3 here is CSVDSYTGELFF. CDR3 coding DNA: TGCAGCGTTGACTCTTACACCGGGGAGCTGTTTTTT.

This clonotype has a handful of counts. V and J are TRBV6-6 and TRBJ2-7; D gene ambiguous. Germline CDR1 and CDR2: MNHNY and SVGAGI (reference sequence). V gave up 5 bases and J gave up 2 bases, with 19 bases separating them. The CDR3 contains 16 residues. As DNA, the CDR3 is TGTGCCAGCAGTCTAAATATTGCCGGGTCTACCTACGAGCAGTACTTC. Translating it yields CASSLNIAGSTYEQYF.

Only one count was recorded for this clonotype. This chain joins TRBV7-9 and TRBJ2-5; D may be TRBD1 or TRBD2 (5 bases each). CDR1 SEHNR and CDR2 FQNEAQ come from the germline V gene (reference sequence). This CDR3 spans 14 amino acids. Trimming pared 3 bases from V and 3 bases from J, leaving 11 bases between. CDR3 protein: CASSFGTEKETQYF. The CDR3 DNA reads as TGTGCCAGCAGCTTTGGGACCGAAAAAGAGACCCAGTACTTC.

A remark on this clonotype: At one end, the junction sequence differs from germline, possibly due to a read error. This chain links TRBV15 with TRBJ2-7; D is possibly TRBD1 (6 bases). The CDR3 spans 13 residues. The V gene's germline CDR1 is LNHNV and CDR2 YYDKDF (reference sequence). In nucleotides, the CDR3 is TGTGCCACCAGCAGAGAAGGGGGAGTTGTTCCCGTCTTC. This encodes CATSREGGVVPVF.